This entry concerns a single T cell receptor beta chain. Its specificity is not known. The sample is drawn from a study of cytomegalovirus exposure and HLA in healthy donors. Findings of the study overall: No immune exposure information besides CMV serostatus was available.

This CDR3 is 15 amino acids long. Trimming removed 7 bases at V and 0 bases at J, with 10 bases between. The germline V gene encodes CDR1 LNHDA and CDR2 SQIVND (reference sequence). 60 Vbeta and 13 Jbeta primers were used in PCR. Clones were read by immunoSEQ multiplex PCR, and TCRdb kept only the in-frame ones, dropping some. This sample has about 180,000 clones; more than 65% occur once, and the top ten carry approximately 1.2%. The receptor comes from a girl aged 2-15 years in good health and CMV-seropositive. V and J are TRBV19 and TRBJ2-6, with a weak D call TRBD1 (6 bases). What was sequenced was PBMCs. CDR3 region: CASNTGISGANVLTF. The DNA for the CDR3 is TGTGCCAGTAATACAGGGATCTCTGGGGCCAACGTCCTGACTTTC.